A selection of T cell receptor beta chains follows, all from one sample in a study of lymphopenia after photon versus proton radiotherapy. Some clones are missing from TCRdb's copy, which holds only in-frame ones; the method was immunoSEQ multiplex PCR. The repertoire holds about 160,000 clones, with roughly nine tenths as singletons. Material: peripheral blood, obtained from a patient treated with photon-based radiotherapy. The receptors derive from a man in his fifties or sixties with gastric cancer. Both conserved end residues are part of each CDR3. The D gene is left open where the match is weak. Expanded clones get a size class; other rows say once, few or many, or leave the size out.

D: TRBD2; size: .; V: TRBV9; J: TRBJ2-3; CDR3: CASSEGLAGGDTQYF
D: .; size: .; V: TRBV4-2; J: TRBJ2-3; CDR3: CASSPRTASVTDTQYF
D: .; size: .; V: TRBV30; J: TRBJ1-2; CDR3: CAWSVPQVLVGGYTF
D: .; size: .; V: TRBV30; J: TRBJ2-1; CDR3: CAWSVPVDEQFF
D: .; size: once; V: TRBV29-1; J: TRBJ2-5; CDR3: CSVGGLGGSQETQYF
D: .; size: .; V: TRBV18; J: TRBJ1-1; CDR3: CASSPQSAMNTEAFF
D: TRBD2; size: .; V: TRBV10-3; J: TRBJ2-1; CDR3: CAIMGLAGHNEQFF
D: .; size: .; V: TRBV4-2; J: TRBJ2-7; CDR3: CASSQDVTFGEQYF
D: .; size: .; V: TRBV18; J: TRBJ1-1; CDR3: CASSPQSSTEAFF
D: .; size: .; V: TRBV7-6; J: TRBJ2-4; CDR3: CASSPTDGGNIQYF
D: .; size: .; V: TRBV5-1; J: TRBJ2-5; CDR3: CASSLALSHGETQYF
D: .; size: .; V: TRBV4-2; J: TRBJ1-2; CDR3: CASSQSGANYGYTF
D: .; size: .; V: TRBV6-1; J: TRBJ2-5; CDR3: CASSESAGGGEETQYF
D: TRBD1; size: .; V: TRBV6-1; J: TRBJ2-7; CDR3: CASRPQGVSYEQYF
D: TRBD2; size: .; V: TRBV15; J: TRBJ2-1; CDR3: CATSRDRTSDNEQFF
D: .; size: few; V: TRBV28; J: TRBJ2-5; CDR3: CASSLAGPQETQYF
D: TRBD2; size: .; V: TRBV19; J: TRBJ2-1; CDR3: CASSIDPPGLAGRSSYNEQFF
D: .; size: .; V: TRBV6-5; J: TRBJ2-3; CDR3: CASTSGVPTDTQYF
D: TRBD2; size: .; V: TRBV19; J: TRBJ2-3; CDR3: CASSIDPREGRTDTQYF
D: .; size: .; V: TRBV9; J: TRBJ2-1; CDR3: CASSVAYGTEQFF
D: .; size: .; V: TRBV19; J: TRBJ1-4; CDR3: CASTWKAGEEKLFF
D: .; size: .; V: TRBV25-1; J: TRBJ2-2; CDR3: CASTPGRGLAGELFF
D: TRBD1; size: once; V: TRBV6-8; J: TRBJ2-7; CDR3: CASSQDGQAARFYEQYF
D: .; size: .; V: TRBV27; J: TRBJ2-1; CDR3: CASSLSGSYNEQFF
D: TRBD2; size: .; V: TRBV7-3; J: TRBJ2-1; CDR3: CASSPGLAGGNEQFF
D: .; size: .; V: TRBV10-1; J: TRBJ1-1; CDR3: CASRRGMNTEAFF
D: .; size: .; V: TRBV4-1; J: TRBJ1-1; CDR3: CASTYTTAGTKDTEAFF
D: .; size: few; V: TRBV15; J: TRBJ1-3; CDR3: CATSRDAGAGNTIYF
D: .; size: .; V: TRBV7-3; J: TRBJ1-1; CDR3: CASSLMGRSTEAFF
D: TRBD1; size: .; V: TRBV5-1; J: TRBJ1-1; CDR3: CASSASQGRAAEAFF
D: TRBD1; size: .; V: TRBV9; J: TRBJ2-5; CDR3: CASSVDHGQGGQTQYF
D: TRBD1; size: .; V: TRBV18; J: TRBJ2-7; CDR3: CASSPRTGDPYEQYF
D: .; size: once; V: TRBV4-1; J: TRBJ1-3; CDR3: CASSQDSPGWSGNTIYF
D: .; size: .; V: TRBV29-1; J: TRBJ1-1; CDR3: CSVEGKNTEAFF
D: TRBD2; size: .; V: TRBV7-9; J: TRBJ2-7; CDR3: CASSSGTSVYYEQYF
D: .; size: once; V: TRBV9; J: TRBJ1-1; CDR3: CASSVATGQYEAFF
D: .; size: many; V: TRBV5-1; J: TRBJ2-7; CDR3: CASSPSGYEQYF
D: .; size: .; V: TRBV19; J: TRBJ2-2; CDR3: CASRTGRISAGELFF
D: TRBD1; size: .; V: TRBV7-2; J: TRBJ2-5; CDR3: CASSARTGARGETQYF